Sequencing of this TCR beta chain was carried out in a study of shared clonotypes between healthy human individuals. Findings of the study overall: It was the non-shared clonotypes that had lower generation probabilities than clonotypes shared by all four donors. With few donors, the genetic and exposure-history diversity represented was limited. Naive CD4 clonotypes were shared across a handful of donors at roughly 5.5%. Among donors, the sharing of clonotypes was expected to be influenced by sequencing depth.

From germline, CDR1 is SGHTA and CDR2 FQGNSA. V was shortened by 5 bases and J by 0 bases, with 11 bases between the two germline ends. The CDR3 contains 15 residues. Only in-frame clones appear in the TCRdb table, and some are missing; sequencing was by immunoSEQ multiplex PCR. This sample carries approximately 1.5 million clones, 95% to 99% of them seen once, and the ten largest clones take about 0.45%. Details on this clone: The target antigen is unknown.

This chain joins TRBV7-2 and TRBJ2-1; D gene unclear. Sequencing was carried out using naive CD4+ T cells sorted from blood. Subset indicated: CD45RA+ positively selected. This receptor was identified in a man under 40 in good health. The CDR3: CASSHTPSSYNEQFF. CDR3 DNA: TGTGCCAGCAGCCACACACCTAGCTCCTACAATGAGCAGTTCTTC.